The entry below describes one T cell receptor (beta chain). Its target is not known. Assay used: immunoSEQ multiplex PCR; TCRdb lists only in-frame clones, some missing. The sample gives about 1 million clones, 78% of which show up once; approximately 0.5% is in the top ten. These data come from a study of shared clonotypes between healthy human individuals. Points from the study as a whole: Sampling covered blood only; tissue repertoires likely differ.

V lost 3 bases, J lost 4 bases, and 13 bases lay in between. This CDR3 region has 14 residues. CDR1 and CDR2 (germline): SGHAT, FQNNGV. The chain has TRBV11-2 and TRBJ2-7; D may be TRBD2 (5 bases). Sequencing input: memory CD4+ T cells from PBMCs. This sample's subset: CD45RA-negative fraction. The sequence came from a man younger than 35 in good health. Some clones in this sample may be carry-over from other donors' samples. The CDR3 bases are TGTGCCAGCAGCTTCGGGGAGTCGGGGTACGAGCAGTACTTC. Encoded protein: CASSFGESGYEQYF.